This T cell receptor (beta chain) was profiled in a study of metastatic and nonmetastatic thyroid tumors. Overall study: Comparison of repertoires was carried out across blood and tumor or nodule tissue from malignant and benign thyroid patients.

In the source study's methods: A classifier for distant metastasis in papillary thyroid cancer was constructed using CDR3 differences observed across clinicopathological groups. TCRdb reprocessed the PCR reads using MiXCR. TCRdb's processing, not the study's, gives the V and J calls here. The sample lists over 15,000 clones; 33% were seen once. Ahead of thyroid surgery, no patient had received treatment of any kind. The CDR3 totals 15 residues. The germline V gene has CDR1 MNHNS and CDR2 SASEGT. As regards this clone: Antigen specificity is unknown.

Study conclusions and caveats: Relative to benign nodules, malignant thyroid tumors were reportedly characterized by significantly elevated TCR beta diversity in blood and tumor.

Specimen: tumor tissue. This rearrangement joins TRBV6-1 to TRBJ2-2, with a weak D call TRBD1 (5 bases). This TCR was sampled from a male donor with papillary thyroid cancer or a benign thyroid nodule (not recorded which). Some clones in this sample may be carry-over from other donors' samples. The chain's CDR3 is CGCSEAAGFTGELFF. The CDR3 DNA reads TGTGGGTGCAGTGAAGCTGCAGGGTTCACCGGGGAGCTGTTTTTT.